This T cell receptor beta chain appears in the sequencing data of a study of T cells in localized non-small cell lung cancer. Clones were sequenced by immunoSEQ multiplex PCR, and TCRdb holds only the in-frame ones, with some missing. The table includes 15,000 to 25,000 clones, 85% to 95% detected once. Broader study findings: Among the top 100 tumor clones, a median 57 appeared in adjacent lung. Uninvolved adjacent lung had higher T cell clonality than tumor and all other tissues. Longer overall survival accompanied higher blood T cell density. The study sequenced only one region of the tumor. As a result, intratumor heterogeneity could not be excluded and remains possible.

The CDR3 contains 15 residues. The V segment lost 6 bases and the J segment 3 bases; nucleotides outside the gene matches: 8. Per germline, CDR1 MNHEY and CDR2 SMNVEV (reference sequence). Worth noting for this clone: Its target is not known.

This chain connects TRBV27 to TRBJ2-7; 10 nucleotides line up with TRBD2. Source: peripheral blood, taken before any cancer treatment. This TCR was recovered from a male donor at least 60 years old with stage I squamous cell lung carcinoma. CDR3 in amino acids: CASRPGLAEYYEQYF. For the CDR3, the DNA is TGTGCCAGCAGGCCCGGACTAGCGGAATACTACGAGCAGTACTTC.